This entry is about one T cell receptor (beta chain). CDR3 size: 14 residues. The germline CDR1 and CDR2 sequences are LNHDA and SQIVND (reference sequence). V was trimmed by 3 bases and J by 3 bases, leaving 9 bases between them. Assay used: immunoSEQ multiplex PCR; TCRdb lists only in-frame clones, some missing. The sample holds 50,000 or so clones, around 85% seen once. This record belongs to a study of PD-L1 blockade in urothelial cancer. As for time point: peripheral blood 6 weeks after treatment start. The origin of this receptor is a man aged 60-69 years with urothelial cancer. The chain carries TRBV19 and TRBJ2-1, with D possibly being TRBD1 (5 bases). The sequences come from PBMCs, collected around atezolizumab (anti-PD-L1) treatment. CDR3 region: CASSITTVYNEQFF. In DNA, the CDR3 is TGTGCCAGTAGTATCACGACAGTCTACAATGAGCAGTTCTTC.